The rows below give T cell receptor beta chains drawn from one sample of a study of OX40 agonist ivuxolimab in advanced cancers. Assay used: immunoSEQ multiplex PCR; TCRdb lists only in-frame clones, some missing. The data show 25,000 to 30,000 clones, 79% seen once. The specimen was CD4+ or CD8+ T cells sorted from blood, collected in a trial of the OX40 agonist ivuxolimab. Receptors were obtained from an adult with an advanced solid tumor such as melanoma, head and neck, liver or kidney cancer. Both conserved end residues are trimmed from each CDR3. Each record gives: clone size, D gene, V gene, J gene, CDR3 length, CDR3 protein. A D gene is named only where the DNA matches it firmly. Clone size is given for some rows only: seen once, a few or many times, or a class if the clone is expanded.

-,TRBD1,TRBV7-6,TRBJ1-4,14,ASSLGGTATNEKLF
-,-,TRBV5-3,TRBJ2-7,12,ARSAVWVTYEQY
-,-,TRBV6-5,TRBJ2-1,12,ASSSWPPYNEQF
-,-,TRBV4-2,TRBJ1-1,14,ASSQDLSLKNTEAF
-,TRBD1,TRBV5-6,TRBJ2-7,12,ASASGTGYNEQY
-,-,TRBV11-3,TRBJ2-2,10,ASSWGTGELF
few,-,TRBV2,TRBJ2-5,13,ASSGWGELQETQY
-,-,TRBV11-2,TRBJ2-5,12,ASRKGFGQETQY
few,TRBD1,TRBV11-2,TRBJ2-4,15,ASSLGTGQNPKNIQY
-,-,TRBV29-1,TRBJ2-1,11,SVDLPQGRGQF
-,-,TRBV25-1,TRBJ2-7,13,ASKPSGTSPYEQY
-,-,TRBV9,TRBJ1-5,11,ASNRQDNQPQH
-,-,TRBV15,TRBJ2-5,13,ATSRDLTGSETQY
-,TRBD2,TRBV29-1,TRBJ2-1,13,SVEDLRLAGNEQF
-,-,TRBV13,TRBJ2-7,11,ASSLVGTRQVN
-,TRBD1,TRBV18,TRBJ2-5,15,ASSSRDREHTQETQY
-,TRBD1,TRBV4-1,TRBJ2-2,12,ASSQPGGTGELF
few,-,TRBV11-2,TRBJ2-1,12,ASSVRGNHNEQF
-,TRBD1,TRBV6-5,TRBJ2-3,13,ASKRAVDRGRTQY
-,-,TRBV4-1,TRBJ2-7,13,ASSQVHRSGYEQY
-,-,TRBV14,TRBJ1-1,13,ASSQSLSIDTEAF
few,-,TRBV28,TRBJ2-1,13,ASSPRDGTYNEQF
-,TRBD1,TRBV7-6,TRBJ2-7,11,ASSLEYRGEQY
-,TRBD2,TRBV27,TRBJ2-7,12,ASSLIAGGPEQY
-,-,TRBV6-1,TRBJ2-7,9,ASSPGLEQY
-,TRBD2,TRBV9,TRBJ2-5,16,ASSVGGTSGPLEETQY
-,-,TRBV25-1,TRBJ1-5,14,ASSELSWRGGQPQH
-,TRBD2,TRBV5-1,TRBJ2-3,17,ASSFAVGLAGSSTDTQY
-,TRBD2,TRBV6-6,TRBJ2-5,13,ASSYSSTSLKTQY
-,TRBD2,TRBV5-6,TRBJ2-3,16,ASSEGLAEVILTDTQY
-,TRBD2,TRBV11-2,TRBJ2-2,14,ASSLDLREYPGELF
few,TRBD1,TRBV6-1,TRBJ1-2,14,ASSAQGQGINYGYT
-,TRBD2,TRBV7-9,TRBJ2-7,14,ASSPRGGEGIHEQY
-,-,TRBV5-6,TRBJ1-6,12,ASSLQGSGSPLH
-,-,TRBV9,TRBJ2-7,10,ASSVRGTEQY
medium-sized,-,TRBV2,TRBJ2-3,13,ASSGEGGHTDTQY
-,-,TRBV13,TRBJ2-7,15,ASSFAGGDLRDYEQY
-,-,TRBV4-2,TRBJ1-2,11,ASATGLLYGYT
-,TRBD1,TRBV11-1,TRBJ2-7,10,ASTNTGDKQY
-,TRBD2,TRBV5-5,TRBJ2-7,11,ATGTSEYYEQY
-,-,TRBV6-6,TRBJ1-4,13,ASSYSPDQREKLF
-,TRBD1,TRBV5-1,TRBJ2-1,11,ASSLGQGYRQF
-,TRBD2,TRBV7-9,TRBJ2-3,14,ASSIRTSGSSDTQY
-,-,TRBV11-2,TRBJ1-2,11,ASSFGQIYGYT
-,TRBD2,TRBV7-8,TRBJ2-5,12,ASSLGAGFETQY
-,TRBD1,TRBV6-1,TRBJ1-2,12,ASSDIGGDGGYT
few,-,TRBV30,TRBJ1-1,11,AWSTGLGTEAF
-,-,TRBV5-1,TRBJ1-4,13,ASSVWSAYNEKLF
-,-,TRBV9,TRBJ1-1,11,ASSPRANTEAF
few,TRBD1,TRBV7-9,TRBJ2-7,13,ASSLDRGSSYEQY
-,TRBD2,TRBV7-9,TRBJ2-7,13,ASSPPPSGTYEQY
-,-,TRBV6-5,TRBJ1-6,13,ASSYQGEGNSPLH
-,TRBD1,TRBV13,TRBJ2-1,12,ASSFRGSYNEQF